The T cell receptor (beta chain) under discussion was sequenced for a study of T cell responses to AZD1222 COVID-19 vaccine. Study observations and caveats: Possibly, clonal diversity was underestimated; donors were largely white British and included more females. Vaccine-associated CD4 TCRs spanned spike, dominant at 160-218 and 743-854.

Between the trimmed V and J ends, which lost 2 bases and 7 bases, there was a span of 12 bases. The germline CDR1 and CDR2 sequences are MNHNS and SASEGT. The CDR3 length is 14 residues. Data came from immunoSEQ multiplex PCR; TCRdb stores just in-frame clones and leaves some out. The data contain 95,000 to 100,000 clones, about 90% of them singletons. Remarks on this clone: Antigen specificity is unknown.

This sequence joins TRBV6-1 and TRBJ1-5; D perhaps matches TRBD1 (5 bases). The source of this sequence is an adult in good health. Sequenced here: peripheral blood, sampled on day 0 of AZD1222 vaccination. Here the CDR3 reads CASSETQQGQPQHF. The DNA of the CDR3 is TGTGCCAGCAGTGAAACACAGCAGGGACAGCCCCAGCATTTT.